This is a list of T cell receptor beta chains from one sample in a study of cytomegalovirus exposure and HLA in healthy donors. Method: immunoSEQ multiplex PCR; TCRdb's copy keeps in-frame clones and lacks some. Of about 160,000 clones in the sample, around 75% were seen once. Specimen: PBMCs. All receptors derive from a woman between 45 and 65 years old in good health and CMV-seropositive. The CDR3 runs from the conserved cysteine through the conserved F or W. Each record gives: V gene, J gene, D gene, clone size, CDR3 protein, CDR3 DNA. A D gene is named only where the DNA matches it firmly. Rows give clone size only sometimes, using once, few, many, or a class for an expanded clone.

TRBV19	TRBJ2-6	TRBD1	NA	CASSPGTAGANVLTF	TGTGCCAGTAGTCCCGGGACAGCTGGGGCCAACGTCCTGACTTTC
TRBV5-1	TRBJ2-1	TRBD2	once	CASTDTGGVWNEQFF	TGCGCCAGCACCGATACGGGGGGGGTTTGGAATGAGCAGTTCTTC
TRBV6-5	TRBJ2-5	TRBD2	NA	CASSYGRDPYQETQYF	TGTGCCAGCAGTTACGGGAGGGACCCCTACCAAGAGACCCAGTACTTC
TRBV10-3	TRBJ2-7	TRBD1	NA	CAISGQGIYEQYF	TGTGCCATCAGTGGACAGGGCATTTACGAGCAGTACTTC
TRBV2	TRBJ1-1	NA	NA	CASTQGREWAFF	TGTGCCAGCACCCAGGGGAGGGAATGGGCTTTCTTT
TRBV2	TRBJ1-1	NA	medium-sized	CASSEGQMNTEAFF	TGTGCCAGCAGTGAGGGGCAGATGAACACTGAAGCTTTCTTT
TRBV6-1	TRBJ1-4	TRBD1	few	CASSPRTGLNEKLFF	TGTGCCAGCAGTCCCCGGACAGGCTTAAATGAAAAACTGTTTTTT
TRBV5-1	TRBJ2-5	TRBD1	few	CASSLGQGGGETQYF	TGCGCCAGCAGCTTGGGACAGGGTGGCGGAGAGACCCAGTACTTC
TRBV7-9	TRBJ1-4	TRBD1	few	CASTRTGEGEKLFF	TGTGCCAGCACCCGGACAGGGGAAGGTGAAAAACTGTTTTTT
TRBV4-2	TRBJ1-1	TRBD1	NA	CASSLRDRGDTEAFF	TGTGCCAGCAGCCTCCGGGACAGGGGGGACACTGAAGCTTTCTTT
TRBV9	TRBJ2-1	TRBD1	NA	CASSGETGVLGEQFF	TGTGCCAGCAGCGGTGAGACAGGGGTTTTAGGTGAGCAGTTCTTC
TRBV4-1	TRBJ2-5	TRBD2	NA	CASSHATSGGAWPGTQYF	TGCGCCAGCAGCCATGCGACTAGCGGGGGGGCCTGGCCCGGGACCCAGTACTTC
TRBV4-1	TRBJ2-2	TRBD1	few	CASSKSQGDNTGELFF	TGCGCCAGCAGCAAGAGCCAGGGGGATAACACCGGGGAGCTGTTTTTT
TRBV30	TRBJ2-1	TRBD2	NA	CAWAGLAGGSYNEQFF	TGTGCCTGGGCGGGACTAGCGGGGGGCTCCTACAATGAGCAGTTCTTC
TRBV5-1	TRBJ2-1	TRBD1	NA	CASSVRDRDNEQFF	TGCGCCAGCAGCGTCAGGGACAGGGACAATGAGCAGTTCTTC
TRBV6-1	TRBJ1-6	NA	NA	CASGAKATGQSPLHF	TGTGCCAGCGGGGCTAAGGCGACCGGCCAATCACCCCTCCACTTT
TRBV6-1	TRBJ2-3	NA	NA	CASKEGGVGDTQYF	TGTGCCAGCAAAGAGGGGGGGGTAGGAGATACGCAGTATTTT
TRBV19	TRBJ2-1	TRBD2	few	CASSMRIRGGAVSYNEQFF	TGTGCCAGTAGTATGAGGATTCGCGGGGGGGCTGTCTCCTACAATGAGCAGTTCTTC
TRBV2	TRBJ1-1	NA	NA	CASSRKPGGEEAFF	TGTGCCAGCAGCCGTAAACCGGGCGGGGAGGAAGCTTTCTTT
TRBV2	TRBJ2-3	TRBD1	NA	CASSPGQGAFTDTQYF	TGTGCCAGCAGCCCCGGACAGGGGGCTTTCACAGATACGCAGTATTTT
TRBV6-1	TRBJ2-3	TRBD1	few	CASSEWDRGADTQYF	TGTGCCAGCAGTGAGTGGGACAGGGGGGCAGATACGCAGTATTTT
TRBV5-1	TRBJ1-1	NA	once	CASSVAAGVWNTEAFF	TGCGCCAGCAGCGTCGCGGCAGGGGTCTGGAACACTGAAGCTTTCTTT
TRBV7-2	TRBJ1-1	NA	NA	CASSYRSLQAFF	TGTGCCAGCAGCTACAGGTCCCTCCAAGCTTTCTTT
TRBV6-1	TRBJ1-4	NA	NA	CASSAQPGGPKEKLFF	TGTGCCAGCAGTGCCCAGCCGGGGGGGCCAAAGGAAAAACTGTTTTTT
TRBV6-1	TRBJ1-6	NA	NA	CASSEETGLNSPLHF	TGTGCCAGCAGTGAAGAGACAGGTCTAAATTCACCCCTCCACTTT
TRBV5-4	TRBJ1-6	TRBD1	NA	CASSLETGPNSPLHF	TGTGCCAGCAGCTTGGAGACAGGGCCTAATTCACCCCTCCACTTT
TRBV7-8	TRBJ1-1	NA	once	CASSLGGNEAFF	TGTGCCAGCAGCTTAGGAGGGAATGAAGCTTTCTTT
TRBV5-1	TRBJ1-2	NA	NA	CASSPDNNYGYTF	TGCGCCAGCAGCCCGGACAACAACTATGGCTACACCTTC
TRBV10-3	TRBJ1-2	TRBD1	NA	CAIGEGQGNYGYTF	TGTGCCATCGGGGAGGGACAGGGGAACTATGGCTACACCTTC